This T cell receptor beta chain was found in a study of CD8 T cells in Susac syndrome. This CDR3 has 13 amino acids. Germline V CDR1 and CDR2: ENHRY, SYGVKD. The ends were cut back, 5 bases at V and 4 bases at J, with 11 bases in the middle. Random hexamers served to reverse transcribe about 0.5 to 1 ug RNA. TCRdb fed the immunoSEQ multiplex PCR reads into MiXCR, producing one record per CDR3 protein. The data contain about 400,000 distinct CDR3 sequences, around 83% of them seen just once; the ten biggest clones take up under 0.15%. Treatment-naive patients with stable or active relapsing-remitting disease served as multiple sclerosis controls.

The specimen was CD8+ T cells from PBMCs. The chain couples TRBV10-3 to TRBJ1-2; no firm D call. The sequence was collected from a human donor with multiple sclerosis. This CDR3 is CAISLVGSYGYTF. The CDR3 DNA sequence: TGTGCCATCAGTCTAGTGGGGTCCTATGGCTACACCTTC.